The present TCR beta chain was sequenced within a study of blood T cell repertoires in COVID-19. Per the original data handling: Reference gene primer amplification in the assay estimated nucleated cell counts. Some clones are missing from TCRdb's copy, which holds only in-frame ones; the method was immunoSEQ multiplex PCR. Clone size and the V and J calls come from that table; the DNA yielded D and trimming. This sample has 25,000 to 35,000 clones, with 85% to 90% found just once. CDR1 is MGHRA, CDR2 YSYEKL, per germline. J was trimmed by 7 bases and V by 1 base; bases with no gene match: 13. This CDR3 spans 17 amino acids.

The sequencing sample was made of peripheral blood. This chain connects TRBV4-1 to TRBJ2-3, with 8 positions matching TRBD2. The TCR comes from a man in his sixties with active COVID-19. For the CDR3, the DNA is TGCGCCAGCAGCCAAGCCCCTGCGGGGGGCCTACAGTATACGCAGTATTTT. This gives the protein CASSQAPAGGLQYTQYF.